Presented here are 21 T cell receptor beta chains from one specimen sequenced in a study of molecular identifiers for immune sequencing clone quantification. Each CDR3 protein is one row after TCRdb ran MiXCR on the PCR reads. The repertoire holds about 35,000 distinct CDR3 sequences, with 19% as singletons. Input material: naive CD8+ T cells from blood, with Jurkat cell RNA spiked in. Regarding subset: FACS-sorted CD8+CD4-CCR7+CD45RA+ naive T cells. These receptors all stem from a human donor in good health. Some libraries in this study had Jurkat cell RNA spiked in.

This clonotype occurred many times. The chain's CDR3 is CASSLGLASSETQYF. Written as DNA, the CDR3 is TGTGCCAGCAGCTTGGGGCTAGCGAGTTCTGAGACCCAGTACTTC. The chain recombines TRBV5-6 with TRBJ2-5; TRBD2 might be the D (6 bases). CDR1 is SGHDT, CDR2 YYEEEE, per germline. V was trimmed by 0 bases and J by 5 bases, leaving 14 bases between them. This CDR3 region has 15 residues.

This clonotype was seen at least ten times. The chain couples TRBV19 to TRBJ2-5; D ambiguous. From germline, CDR1 is LNHDA and CDR2 SQIVND (reference sequence). V gave up 0 bases and J gave up 5 bases, with 4 bases separating them. The CDR3 has 12 residues. The CDR3 coding sequence is TGTGCCAGTAGTATAGACGGGGAGACCCAGTACTTC. Amino acid sequence: CASSIDGETQYF. The variable domain in full, with the rest retrieved from reference TRBV19 and TRBJ2-5, is DGGITQSPKYLFRKEGQNVTLSCEQNLNHDAMYWYRQDPGQGLRLIYYSQIVNDFQKGDIAEGYSVSREKKESFPLTVTSAQKNPTAFYLCASSIDGETQYFGPGTRLLVL.

This clonotype was found many times. The V and J genes are TRBV19 and TRBJ2-7; TRBD2 might be the D (6 bases). V was pared by 5 bases and J by 0 bases, with 11 bases between. Germline V CDR1 and CDR2: LNHDA, SQIVND (reference sequence). The CDR3 covers 14 residues. DNA for the CDR3: TGTGCCAGTAGTTCCTTCGGGAGCTCCTACGAGCAGTACTTC. The encoded protein is CASSSFGSSYEQYF.

This clonotype was observed at least ten times. This chain connects TRBV19 to TRBJ1-5; TRBD1 might be the D (5 bases). The ends were cut back, 10 bases at V and 7 bases at J, with 17 bases in the middle. Germline-derived CDR1 and CDR2 are LNHDA and SQIVND (reference sequence). CDR3 length: 13 amino acids. CDR3 amino acids: CATTPRDGQPQHF. In DNA, the CDR3 is TGTGCCACCACTCCCAGGGATGGACAGCCCCAGCATTTT.

This clonotype has a count of ten or more. The V and J genes are TRBV6-2 or TRBV6-3 and TRBJ1-1; unclear D gene. V was trimmed by 6 bases and J by 1 base, leaving 21 bases between them. Germline V gene lookup returns CDR1 MNHEY and CDR2 SVGEGT. This CDR3 contains 17 residues. The CDR3 bases are TGTGCCAGCAGCAACACTCACATGCCCCTGGGGAACACTGAAGCTTTCTTT. Protein product: CASSNTHMPLGNTEAFF.

This clonotype was seen more than once but under ten times. The chain is built from TRBV4-1 and TRBJ2-3; D gene uncertain. The V and J ends lost 4 bases and 2 bases respectively, with 10 bases between them. This CDR3 contains 14 residues. Germline CDR1 reads MGHRA; CDR2 reads YSYEKL. CDR3 region: CASSPTLYTDTQYF. The CDR3 DNA reads as TGCGCCAGCAGCCCGACCCTGTACACAGATACGCAGTATTTT.

Points on this clonotype: This may come from a read error, since a much larger clone is one base off. The conserved closing phenylalanine or tryptophan is absent in this CDR3, likely reflecting a read error. Here the CDR3 reads CASSDGAKETQYL. The CDR3 region has the DNA TGTGCCAGCAGTGATGGTGCCAAAGAGACCCAGTACCTC. The J gene is TRBJ2-5, the V gene TRBV25-1, with unresolved D. CDR1 and CDR2 (germline): MGHDK, SYGVNS. V shed 3 bases and J shed 3 bases, with 8 bases lying between them. This CDR3 has 13 residues.

The sample holds many counts of this clonotype. The chain combines TRBV11-2 with TRBJ2-7; TRBD1 agrees at 11 bases. This CDR3 is 17 amino acids long. Trimming took 5 bases from V and 4 from J; bases not matched to a gene: 13. CDR1 SGHAT and CDR2 FQNNGV come from the germline V gene. In DNA form, the CDR3 reads TGTGCCAGCAGCGCAGGGACAGGGGGTTACATGCTATACGAGCAGTACTTC. The encoded protein is CASSAGTGGYMLYEQYF.

This clonotype occurred a few times. The V and J genes are TRBV15 and TRBJ2-5; weak D call: TRBD1 (5 bases). This CDR3 is 13 amino acids long. V lost 0 bases and J 5 bases, leaving 7 bases between the germline ends. CDR1 and CDR2 (germline): LNHNV, YYDKDF (reference sequence). CDR3 in DNA: TGTGCCACCAGCAGAGACAGGGTCGAGACCCAGTACTTC. Protein sequence: CATSRDRVETQYF.

The sample holds many counts of this clonotype. The chain recombines TRBV13 with TRBJ2-7; the match to TRBD1 covers 10 bases. Trimming removed 5 bases from V and 6 bases from J; junction bases left unmatched: 4. CDR1 is PRHDT, CDR2 FYEKMQ, per germline (reference sequence). The CDR3 contains 13 residues. In nucleotides, the CDR3 is TGTGCCAGCAGCAGACAGGGGGCCGGCGAGCAGTACTTC. Protein: CASSRQGAGEQYF.

This clonotype was seen repeatedly, ten times or more. V gene TRBV30 combines with J gene TRBJ1-1; D is uncertain. The CDR3 runs 14 residues. The germline V gene has CDR1 GTSNPN and CDR2 SVGIG (reference sequence). Deletions cut 5 bases from V and 0 bases from J, with 13 bases between. In DNA form, the CDR3 reads TGTGCCTGGGGCGACGGGAGTTTGAACACTGAAGCTTTCTTT. It yields the protein CAWGDGSLNTEAFF.

The CDR3 sequence: CSARAALRSYNEQFF. CDR3 in DNA: TGCAGTGCTAGAGCCGCGCTTCGCTCCTACAATGAGCAGTTCTTC. The V gene is TRBV20-1, the J gene TRBJ2-1; no clear D gene. The ends were cut back, 1 base at V and 0 bases at J, with 10 bases in the middle. This CDR3 contains 15 residues. CDR1 and CDR2 from the germline V gene are DFQATT and SNEGSKA (reference sequence).

At least ten counts were recorded for this clonotype. V is TRBV19 and J is TRBJ2-7; D tentatively reads TRBD1 or TRBD2 (5 bases each). CDR3 length: 15 residues. V lost 2 bases to trimming and J lost 3 bases, with 14 bases between them. The V gene's germline CDR1 is LNHDA and CDR2 SQIVND (reference sequence). CDR3 sequence: CASSISRDAFYEQYF. The CDR3 nucleotides are TGTGCCAGTAGTATATCCAGGGACGCATTCTACGAGCAGTACTTC.

The table lists this clonotype with a few counts. The chain links TRBV12-3 or TRBV12-4 to TRBJ2-1, with 11 bases matching TRBD2. J was trimmed by 0 bases and V by 2 bases; bases with no gene match: 0. The CDR3 loop spans 16 amino acids. The CDR3 is CASSLTSGSSYNEQFF. The CDR3 DNA sequence: TGTGCCAGCAGTTTAACTAGCGGGAGCTCCTACAATGAGCAGTTCTTC.

This clonotype was picked up one time. A much bigger clone sits one base away, suggesting this may be a read error. This chain joins TRBV5-3 and TRBJ2-1; D not certain. TRBV5-3 is treated as an ORF (open reading frame) with a function not yet certain. Trimming removed 10 bases from V and 0 bases from J, with 17 bases in between. The CDR3 loop spans 15 amino acids. The CDR3 DNA reads as TGTGCCGCCTCCCTTTGGGCGAGCTCCTACAATGAGCAGTTCTTC. Translating gives CAASLWASSYNEQFF.

This clonotype has a count of ten or more. In DNA form, the CDR3 reads TGTGCCAGCAGCCCGGGAGTCTACGAGCAGTACTTC. It yields the protein CASSPGVYEQYF. V is TRBV12-3 or TRBV12-4 and J is TRBJ2-7; D is perhaps TRBD2 (6 bases). The V gene lost 6 bases and the J gene lost 3 bases, with 9 bases spanning the gap. The CDR3 extends over 12 amino acids.

This clonotype was observed many times. The CDR3 DNA sequence: TGCAGTGCTAGTGGGACCATCACCTCACGCCGCTACGAGCAGTACTTC. This sequence encodes CSASGTITSRRYEQYF. The chain combines TRBV20-1 with TRBJ2-7; D is tentatively TRBD1 or TRBD2 (5 bases each). V was pared by 3 bases and J by 3 bases, with 21 bases between. The germline CDR1 and CDR2 sequences are DFQATT and SNEGSKA (reference sequence). The CDR3 contains 16 residues.

This clonotype was seen more than once but under ten times. The rearrangement joins TRBV19 to TRBJ2-7, with 10 bases that match TRBD2. Germline V CDR1 and CDR2: LNHDA, SQIVND (reference sequence). This CDR3 has 14 amino acids. The V and J ends lost 5 bases and 4 bases, in that order; junction bases with no gene match: 5. CDR3 amino acids: CASSPSGSKYEQYF. DNA for the CDR3: TGTGCCAGTAGTCCTAGCGGGAGTAAGTACGAGCAGTACTTC.

There are many counts of this clonotype. This chain uses TRBV20-1 with TRBJ2-1; 9 bases are shared with TRBD2. Germline V CDR1 and CDR2: DFQATT, SNEGSKA (reference sequence). With 2 bases clipped from V and 0 bases from J, the junction kept 11 bases outside the gene matches. CDR3 length: 18 residues. Here the CDR3 reads CSARPTSGWALSYNEQFF. For the CDR3, the DNA is TGCAGTGCTAGACCTACTAGCGGGTGGGCCCTCTCCTACAATGAGCAGTTCTTC.

This clonotype was picked up many times. The chain employs TRBV4-1 and TRBJ2-6, with 10 bases lining up with TRBD1. This CDR3 is built from 17 residues. Unmatched junction bases numbered 3, after V lost 2 bases and J lost 2 bases. Germline V lookup: CDR1 MGHRA, CDR2 YSYEKL. The CDR3 DNA reads TGCGCCAGCAGCCAAACGACAGGGGGCGCTGGGGCCAACGTCCTGACTTTC. Translation gives CASSQTTGGAGANVLTF.

This clonotype appeared many times. V usage is TRBV14 and J usage is TRBJ2-3, with D tentatively TRBD2 (5 bases). Germline values: CDR1 SGHDN, CDR2 FVKESK. Trimming took off 4 bases at V and 9 bases at J, with 11 bases between the two ends. The length of the CDR3 is 12 residues. The CDR3 DNA sequence: TGTGCCAGCAGCCTAACGACTACCACGCAGTATTTT. Encoded protein: CASSLTTTTQYF.